The text below deals with one T cell receptor beta chain. This specimen comes from a study of blood T cell repertoires in COVID-19. Study-level information: Samples came from the United States, Italy and Spain, spanning acute and convalescent COVID-19. Nucleic acid was either cDNA or gDNA, and it came from T cells, B-cell-depleted T cells, or PBMCs.

In the study's own analysis: The authors estimated nucleated cell counts from reference gene primer amplification. The data were produced by immunoSEQ multiplex PCR, yet TCRdb's version contains in-frame clones alone and is incomplete. Clone size and the V and J calls come from that table; the DNA yielded D and trimming. The table has approximately 120,000 clones, 88% seen once. Sequences were obtained from peripheral blood. This receptor was obtained from a human donor in a cohort sampled during active COVID-19.

Here the CDR3 DNA reads TGTGCCAGCAGTTACGAGGCCACCTCTGGAAACACCATATATTTT. This gives the protein CASSYEATSGNTIYF. The rearrangement joins TRBV6-6 to TRBJ1-3, with D hard to call. V was trimmed by 2 bases and J by 0 bases, leaving 8 bases between them. The CDR3 runs to 15 residues. Germline loops: CDR1 MNHNY, CDR2 SVGAGI (reference sequence).